Following are 29 T cell receptor beta chains from one sample sequenced in a study of CD8 T cells in ankylosing spondylitis (dated by TCRdb to the late 2010s). The library was produced with 5' RACE. Sequencer: Illumina HiSeq 2500. The raw public data were reprocessed by TCRdb itself: fastp quality trimming at Q25, MiXCR clonotype calling, in-frame beta chains only. CDR3 protein duplicates are merged, each entry listing the most common genes and DNA. The sample yields 35,000 to 50,000 distinct CDR3 sequences; under 5% were counted once. The top ten clones comprise 4% of the sample. The sample taken for sequencing was blood, either unsorted or a sorted T cell fraction (not recorded which). The receptors shown here come from a female donor with ankylosing spondylitis or in good health (not recorded which).

This clonotype was picked up many times. The genes are TRBV9 and TRBJ1-2; a weak D match, TRBD1 (6 bases). The CDR3 length is 16 residues. V was pared by 6 bases and J by 3 bases, with 21 bases between. The V gene's germline CDR1 is SGDLS and CDR2 YYNGEE. CDR3 in DNA: TGTGCCAGCAACAATGGGGAGACAGGAGGGCACTATGGCTACACCTTC. Protein: CASNNGETGGHYGYTF. Full variable domain (outside the CDR3, taken from reference TRBV9 and TRBJ1-2): DSGVTQTPKHLITATGQRVTLRCSPRSGDLSVYWYQQSLDQGLQFLIQYYNGEERAKGNILERFSAQQFPDLHSELNLSSLELGDSALYFCASNNGETGGHYGYTFGSGTRLTVV.

In the case of this clonotype: Just one base apart from a much larger clone, this may be a read error. The rearrangement joins TRBV9 to TRBJ2-3; TRBD2 agrees at 10 bases. Germline loops: CDR1 SGDLS, CDR2 YYNGEE. The CDR3 sequence is 15 residues long. CDR3 sequence (DNA): TGTGCCAGCAGCGTAACAGCGGGGGGGCCTGATACGCAGTCTTTT. This encodes CASSVTAGGPDTQSF.

This clonotype was picked up many times. Here the CDR3 DNA reads TGTGCCAGCAGCGTAGAGCTAGCGGGGATTACCGAGCAGTACTTC. Residues: CASSVELAGITEQYF. This chain joins TRBV9 and TRBJ2-7, with 9 bases lining up with TRBD2. J gave up 6 bases and V 0 bases, and 7 bases lay outside the gene matches. CDR1 is SGDLS and CDR2 is YYNGEE in the germline V gene. The CDR3 loop spans 15 amino acids.

This clonotype has at least ten counts. The CDR3 sequence is CASSVSDWDSGNTIYF. CDR3 DNA: TGTGCCAGCAGCGTCTCGGACTGGGACTCTGGAAACACCATATATTTT. The V gene is TRBV9, the J gene TRBJ1-3; D unresolved. Trimming removed 2 bases from V and 0 bases from J, with 12 bases in between. This CDR3 contains 16 residues. The germline CDR1 and CDR2 sequences are SGDLS and YYNGEE.

V is TRBV9 and J is TRBJ2-2; D gene ambiguous. Trimming pared 4 bases from V and 6 bases from J, leaving 19 bases between. Germline-derived CDR1 and CDR2 are SGDLS and YYNGEE. This CDR3 has 16 amino acids. CDR3 in DNA: TGTGCCAGCAGCCCCCAGATGCCGCCCTTGGCCGGGGAGCTGTTTTTT. Residues: CASSPQMPPLAGELFF.

This clonotype was picked up many times. This rearrangement joins TRBV9 to TRBJ2-1, with D maybe TRBD2 (6 bases). This CDR3 comprises 13 residues. The ends were cut back, 2 bases at V and 5 bases at J, with 8 bases in the middle. Looked up from germline, CDR1 is SGDLS and CDR2 is YYNGEE. The CDR3 nucleotides read TGTGCCAGCAGCGTGGGACTTAACAATGAGCAGTTCTTC. This gives the protein CASSVGLNNEQFF.

This clonotype was recorded many times. The V gene is TRBV9, the J gene TRBJ2-7; unclear D gene. This CDR3 contains 15 residues. V was clipped by 4 bases and J by 3 bases, with 17 bases between them. From germline, CDR1 is SGDLS and CDR2 YYNGEE. CDR3 sequence: CASSPGGSRRYEQYF. The CDR3 DNA is TGTGCCAGCAGCCCAGGTGGGTCTAGGCGCTACGAGCAGTACTTC. Full variable domain (outside the CDR3, taken from reference TRBV9 and TRBJ2-7): DSGVTQTPKHLITATGQRVTLRCSPRSGDLSVYWYQQSLDQGLQFLIQYYNGEERAKGNILERFSAQQFPDLHSELNLSSLELGDSALYFCASSPGGSRRYEQYFGPGTRLTVT.

This clonotype was recorded at least ten times. The chain links TRBV9 to TRBJ2-7; 10 positions agree with TRBD1. From germline, CDR1 is SGDLS and CDR2 YYNGEE. The junction had 8 bases not matched to a gene; V was cut back by 3 bases and J by 5 bases. The CDR3 length is 15 residues. CDR3 in DNA: TGTGCCAGCAGCGACCCCGGGACAGGGGTCCACGAGCAGTACTTC. Amino acid sequence: CASSDPGTGVHEQYF.

This clonotype was counted many times. The V call is TRBV9, the J call TRBJ1-4; possibly TRBD1 for D (6 bases). The CDR3 has 14 amino acids. Trimming pared 1 base from V and 5 bases from J, leaving 9 bases between. Germline CDR1 is SGDLS and CDR2 is YYNGEE. CDR3 nucleotide sequence: TGTGCCAGCAGCGTAACGGACAGCAATGAAAAACTGTTTTTT. Translated: CASSVTDSNEKLFF.

This clonotype has a handful of counts. The chain recombines TRBV9 with TRBJ2-1; a weak D match, TRBD1 (6 bases). V shed 6 bases and J shed 4 bases, with 17 bases lying between them. The CDR3 has 15 residues. Germline loops: CDR1 SGDLS, CDR2 YYNGEE. CDR3 loop: CASTSDGQGYNEQFF. The CDR3, as DNA: TGTGCCAGCACCTCGGACGGGCAGGGGTACAATGAGCAGTTCTTC.

By share, this clonotype counts as medium-sized. The genes are TRBV9 and TRBJ1-1; TRBD1 matches 8 bases. V lost 0 bases and J lost 0; bases outside the gene matches: 7. In germline, CDR1 is SGDLS, CDR2 YYNGEE. The CDR3 length is 17 residues. The CDR3 coding sequence is TGTGCCAGCAGCGTAGTCCCTTTACAGGGGGTGAACACTGAAGCTTTCTTT. It yields the protein CASSVVPLQGVNTEAFF. Looking up the rest from reference TRBV9 and TRBJ1-1 gives the full variable domain: DSGVTQTPKHLITATGQRVTLRCSPRSGDLSVYWYQQSLDQGLQFLIQYYNGEERAKGNILERFSAQQFPDLHSELNLSSLELGDSALYFCASSVVPLQGVNTEAFFGQGTRLTVV.

This clonotype was seen repeatedly, ten times or more. This sequence joins TRBV9 and TRBJ2-7; possibly TRBD1 or TRBD2 for D (5 bases each). The CDR3 runs 14 residues. V lost 0 bases to trimming and J lost 6 bases, with 13 bases between them. Germline CDR1 reads SGDLS; CDR2 reads YYNGEE. The CDR3 coding sequence is TGTGCCAGCAGCGTAGACCGGGATAGGGGCGAGCAGTACTTC. Protein: CASSVDRDRGEQYF.

This clonotype was detected many times. V is TRBV9 and J is TRBJ2-3, with a weak D call TRBD2 (6 bases). The V gene's germline CDR1 is SGDLS and CDR2 YYNGEE. The CDR3 is made up of 14 amino acids. V lost 4 bases and J lost 12, with 21 bases in between. DNA of the CDR3: TGTGCCAGCAGCCCCTCCGGGCTAGCGCAAAAACAGTATTTT. Amino acids: CASSPSGLAQKQYF.

This clonotype is medium-sized. Relative to the germline gene, one junction end is altered; a read error may explain this. V usage is TRBV9 and J usage is TRBJ1-3, with D possibly TRBD1 on 5 matching bases. The CDR3 covers 16 residues. The germline CDR1 and CDR2 sequences are SGDLS and YYNGEE. CDR3 residues: CASAPYRLSSGNTIYF. The CDR3 DNA reads as TGCGCCAGCGCGCCTTACAGGTTAAGTTCTGGAAACACCATATATTTT. Based on the CDR3 plus reference TRBV9 and TRBJ1-3, the full variable domain is DSGVTQTPKHLITATGQRVTLRCSPRSGDLSVYWYQQSLDQGLQFLIQYYNGEERAKGNILERFSAQQFPDLHSELNLSSLELGDSALYFCASAPYRLSSGNTIYFGEGSWLTVV.

This clonotype was observed many times. The genes are TRBV9 and TRBJ2-1; D is ambiguous. Germline loops: CDR1 SGDLS, CDR2 YYNGEE. The length of the CDR3 is 15 residues. Trimming left V 0 bases short and J 1 base short, with 8 bases between. The CDR3 DNA is TGTGCCAGCAGCGTAGATGGGGTTTCCTACAATGAGCAGTTCTTC. Protein sequence: CASSVDGVSYNEQFF.

V gene TRBV9 combines with J gene TRBJ2-1; 10 bases match TRBD2. After removal of 2 bases from V and 0 bases from J, the junction contained 2 bases not matched to a gene. CDR1 and CDR2 (germline): SGDLS, YYNGEE. The CDR3 sequence is 16 residues long. CDR3 DNA: TGTGCCAGCAGCGTCTCTAGCGGGGGCTCCTACAATGAGCAGTTCTTC. Its translation is CASSVSSGGSYNEQFF.

This chain connects TRBV21-1 to TRBJ1-1; the table's D call, TRBD1, has no DNA check behind it. TRBV21-1 is recorded as a pseudogene. The CDR3 is 15 residues long. The CDR3 bases are TGTGCCAGCAGCATAGGGGCAGGGGTGAACACTGAAGCTTTCTTT. As protein: CASSIGAGVNTEAFF.

This clonotype was seen many times. The chain links TRBV9 to TRBJ1-3; 11 bases agree with TRBD1. The CDR3 totals 16 residues. V lost 2 bases to trimming and J lost 3 bases; unmatched junction nucleotides: 4. Germline V gene lookup returns CDR1 SGDLS and CDR2 YYNGEE. CDR3 sequence reads: CASSVGQGAIGNTIYF. DNA for the CDR3: TGTGCCAGCAGCGTCGGACAGGGGGCGATTGGAAACACCATATATTTT.

This clonotype is judged medium-sized. The chain recombines TRBV9 with TRBJ1-5; tentative D call: TRBD1 (6 bases). The V and J ends lost 4 bases and 4 bases respectively, with 18 bases between them. The CDR3 spans 16 residues. Germline CDR1 SGDLS, CDR2 YYNGEE. CDR3 DNA sequence: TGTGCCAGCAGCCCTGAGGGGGACATCTGGAATCAGCCCCAGCATTTT. It is translated as CASSPEGDIWNQPQHF.

This clonotype was detected ten times or more. The chain is built from TRBV9 and TRBJ2-3, with D perhaps given as TRBD1 or TRBD2 (5 bases each). V was trimmed by 0 bases and J by 4 bases, leaving 12 bases between them. This CDR3 is built from 15 residues. CDR1 and CDR2 from the germline V gene are SGDLS and YYNGEE. The CDR3 here is CASSVGRERADTQYF. CDR3 sequence (DNA): TGTGCCAGCAGCGTAGGCAGGGAGAGGGCAGATACGCAGTATTTT.

The chain links TRBV9 to TRBJ2-1; D uncertain. The germline gives CDR1 SGDLS, CDR2 YYNGEE. The V and J ends lost 3 bases and 8 bases respectively, with 15 bases between them. The CDR3 length is 14 residues. The CDR3 reads CASSDHRDEDEQFF. The CDR3 region has the DNA TGTGCCAGCAGCGACCACCGCGATGAGGATGAGCAGTTCTTC.

This clonotype was observed at least ten times. This chain uses TRBV9 with TRBJ1-1, with D maybe TRBD1 (5 bases). Trimming took off 0 bases at V and 7 bases at J, with 13 bases between the two ends. This CDR3 has 14 residues. Germline V gene sequence: CDR1 SGDLS, CDR2 YYNGEE. The CDR3 region has the DNA TGTGCCAGCAGCGTAGCTGCTATCGACAGTGAAGCTTTCTTT. The encoded protein is CASSVAAIDSEAFF.

This clonotype was found many times. This chain links TRBV9 with TRBJ1-2; 8 bases align to TRBD1. This CDR3 has 15 amino acids. Germline-derived CDR1 and CDR2 are SGDLS and YYNGEE. J was trimmed by 7 bases and V by 4 bases; bases with no gene match: 12. CDR3 in amino acids: CASSLTAGQGFGYTF. The CDR3 DNA reads as TGTGCCAGCAGCTTGACGGCTGGACAGGGTTTTGGCTACACCTTC.

This clonotype was recorded many times. This chain joins TRBV9 and TRBJ2-2; 9 nucleotides line up with TRBD2. CDR1 and CDR2 from the germline V gene are SGDLS and YYNGEE. This CDR3 comprises 16 residues. V was clipped by 3 bases and J by 4 bases; unmatched bases: 7. CDR3 bases: TGTGCCAGCAGCGATGTAGCGGGGGCCCGCACCGGGGAGCTGTTTTTT. Encoded protein: CASSDVAGARTGELFF.

This clonotype appeared many times. The CDR3 protein is CASSLGPASYEQYF. CDR3 DNA sequence: TGTGCCAGCAGCCTTGGGCCAGCCTCCTACGAGCAGTACTTC. The chain combines TRBV9 with TRBJ2-7, with D uncertain. Per the germline V gene, CDR1 is SGDLS and CDR2 is YYNGEE. The germline V and J ends were trimmed by 4 bases and 0 bases, with 11 bases remaining between them. The CDR3 is made up of 14 amino acids.

This clonotype occurred many times. The V and J genes are TRBV9 and TRBJ1-6; possible D gene TRBD1, 5 bases. The CDR3 has 15 amino acids. The germline gives CDR1 SGDLS, CDR2 YYNGEE. V lost 1 base and J lost 13, with 18 bases in between. The CDR3 bases are TGTGCCAGCAGCGTAAGTCAGGGCGGTTATGATCCCCTCCACTTT. As protein: CASSVSQGGYDPLHF.

At least ten counts were recorded for this clonotype. The chain links TRBV9 to TRBJ2-3, with D perhaps matching TRBD1 or TRBD2 (5 bases each). V was shortened by 3 bases and J by 0 bases, with 14 bases between the two germline ends. From germline, CDR1 is SGDLS and CDR2 YYNGEE. This CDR3 has 16 residues. The CDR3 DNA is TGTGCCAGCAGCGCCGGGACGGCCGTAAGCACAGATACGCAGTATTTT. This gives the protein CASSAGTAVSTDTQYF.

This clonotype was observed at least ten times. J is TRBJ1-6 and V is TRBV9; tentative D call: TRBD1 (5 bases). Deletions cut 4 bases from V and 11 bases from J, with 13 bases between. The CDR3 covers 13 residues. The germline gives CDR1 SGDLS, CDR2 YYNGEE. CDR3 sequence: CASSLPGNAPLHF. The CDR3 coding sequence is TGTGCCAGCAGCCTCCCAGGGAACGCACCCCTCCACTTT. Using reference TRBV9 and TRBJ1-6 for the parts outside the CDR3, the full variable domain is DSGVTQTPKHLITATGQRVTLRCSPRSGDLSVYWYQQSLDQGLQFLIQYYNGEERAKGNILERFSAQQFPDLHSELNLSSLELGDSALYFCASSLPGNAPLHFGNGTRLTVT.

This clonotype showed up many times. The V call is TRBV9, the J call TRBJ1-2; no clear D. CDR1 and CDR2 (germline): SGDLS, YYNGEE. The CDR3 covers 13 residues. Trimming took off 2 bases at V and 3 bases at J, with 8 bases between the two ends. The CDR3 DNA reads as TGTGCCAGCAGCGTGCCGGGGTACTATGGCTACACCTTC. Amino acid sequence: CASSVPGYYGYTF.